These T cell receptor beta chains were read from a single sample in a study of cytomegalovirus exposure and HLA in healthy donors. Using immunoSEQ multiplex PCR, the repertoire was profiled, and TCRdb retains in-frame clones only, with some absent. This table holds under 200,000 clones, roughly 85% found once. The sequenced sample was PBMCs. Receptors were obtained from a middle-aged woman in good health and CMV-seronegative. CDR3s include the opening cysteine and the closing phenylalanine or tryptophan. A D gene is named only where the DNA matches it firmly. Only some rows state a clone size, as once, few, many or a class for expanded clones.

j_call | d_call | v_call | clone_size | cdr3_nt | cdr3_aa
TRBJ1-2 | - | TRBV28 | - | TGTGCCAGCAGGATAACACAGGGCAGCTATGGCTACACCTTC | CASRITQGSYGYTF
TRBJ1-2 | TRBD1 | TRBV14 | - | TGTGCCAGCAGCCAACTACAGGGGGCCCACGGTGGCTACACCTTC | CASSQLQGAHGGYTF
TRBJ2-7 | - | TRBV6-6 | - | TGTGCCAGCAGCAGCGGCTCGTACGAGCAGTACTTC | CASSSGSYEQYF
TRBJ2-7 | - | TRBV2 | - | TGTGCCAGCAGTGACAGGACAGTCTACGAGCAGTACTTC | CASSDRTVYEQYF
TRBJ2-1 | - | TRBV4-3 | few | TGCGCCAGCAGCCTCCACGGGGGTCCCAATGAGCAGTTCTTC | CASSLHGGPNEQFF
TRBJ1-6 | - | TRBV27 | - | TGTGCCAGCAGTCTAGAAAGCTCCTATAATTCACCCCTCCACTTT | CASSLESSYNSPLHF
TRBJ1-1 | - | TRBV30 | - | TGTGCCTGGACCATTCCCCCGGGGGAAGCCTTCTTT | CAWTIPPGEAFF
TRBJ1-5 | TRBD1 | TRBV6-5 | few | TGTGCCAGCAGTACCGGGACAGGGGGCTTTCAGCCCCAGCATTTT | CASSTGTGGFQPQHF
TRBJ2-7 | TRBD2 | TRBV27 | - | TGTGCCAGCAGCCTAGCGGGAGGGCAGCGCGAGCAGTACTTC | CASSLAGGQREQYF
TRBJ1-6 | - | TRBV5-6 | few | TGTGCCAGCAGCTTACGGGTTAATTCACCCCTCCACTTT | CASSLRVNSPLHF
TRBJ1-2 | TRBD1 | TRBV6-1 | - | TGTGCCAGCAGCCGGGACAGGGAAGCCTATGGCTACACCTTC | CASSRDREAYGYTF
TRBJ2-5 | - | TRBV5-1 | - | TGCGCCAGCAGCCCCTCCAGCGGAGAGACCCAGTACTTC | CASSPSSGETQYF
TRBJ1-6 | TRBD1 | TRBV5-4 | - | TGTGCCAGCAGCTCCGGACAGGGAAGCTTGATAGGTTCACCCCTCCACTTT | CASSSGQGSLIGSPLHF
TRBJ1-2 | - | TRBV30 | - | TGTGCCTGGGTGTCCAGGGCCCCCTACTATGGCTACACCTTC | CAWVSRAPYYGYTF
TRBJ1-4 | - | TRBV19 | - | TGTGCCAGTAGTCCGGGCAGGGTAAATGAAAAACTGTTTTTT | CASSPGRVNEKLFF
TRBJ2-7 | - | TRBV5-1 | few | TGCGCCAGCAGCTTGGACACCTACGAGCAGTACTTC | CASSLDTYEQYF
TRBJ1-5 | - | TRBV18 | - | TGTGCCAGCTCACCACGGTCGAGGGTAAATCAGCCCCAGCATTTT | CASSPRSRVNQPQHF
TRBJ2-7 | TRBD2 | TRBV30 | - | TGTGCCTGGAGTGATCCGGGGGGATACGAGCAGTACTTC | CAWSDPGGYEQYF
TRBJ1-6 | TRBD1 | TRBV19 | - | TGTGCCAGTACCATAAATAGAGGGGGCAGTTCACCCCTCCACTTT | CASTINRGGSSPLHF
TRBJ1-4 | TRBD1 | TRBV15 | - | TGTGCCACCAGCAGGGTCACAGGGGCGACTAATGAAAAACTGTTTTTT | CATSRVTGATNEKLFF
TRBJ2-1 | TRBD2 | TRBV7-9 | - | TGTGCCAGCAGCCATAGCGGGGGGCCCTCCTACAATGAGCAGTTCTTC | CASSHSGGPSYNEQFF
TRBJ1-5 | - | TRBV27 | once | TGTGCCAGCAGTTTAAAGAGTTATAGCAATCAGCCCCAGCATTTT | CASSLKSYSNQPQHF
TRBJ1-6 | - | TRBV7-9 | - | TGTGCCAGCAGCTTAGTACGGACAGATTCACCCCTCCACTTT | CASSLVRTDSPLHF
TRBJ1-1 | - | TRBV5-1 | - | TGCGCCAGCAGCTTGGCCGGGGGGAACACTGAAGCTTTCTTT | CASSLAGGNTEAFF
TRBJ1-2 | - | TRBV11-3 | few | TGTGCCAGCAGCTTATACAGGGAAGGTGGCTACACCTTC | CASSLYREGGYTF
TRBJ2-7 | TRBD1 | TRBV9 | - | TGTGCCAGCAGCGCCCGGGACAGGGGATCCCGGGGCGAGCAGTACTTC | CASSARDRGSRGEQYF
TRBJ1-5 | TRBD1 | TRBV7-8 | - | TGTGCCAGCAGCTTAGTTGACAGGGTCTCGGGGCAGCCCCAGCATTTT | CASSLVDRVSGQPQHF
TRBJ2-2 | TRBD2 | TRBV19 | - | TGTGCCACCACCCCACCTCTAGCGGCGGACACCGGGGAGCTGTTTTTT | CATTPPLAADTGELFF
TRBJ1-5 | TRBD1 | TRBV6-1 | few | TGTGCCAGCAGTCCCACAGGGGACGGACAGCCCCAGCATTTT | CASSPTGDGQPQHF
TRBJ1-2 | - | TRBV5-1 | - | TGCGCCAGCAGCTTAGAAACAGGTTTCTATGGCTACACCTTC | CASSLETGFYGYTF
TRBJ2-3 | - | TRBV27 | - | TGTGCCAGCACCACAGGCAGCCCAGATACGCAGTATTTT | CASTTGSPDTQYF
TRBJ2-7 | TRBD1 | TRBV6-1 | - | TGTGCCAGCAGTGAATCGCCAGGGGGTTGGCAGTACTTC | CASSESPGGWQYF
TRBJ1-6 | - | TRBV30 | - | TGTGCCTGGATTTCTCAGGGGAGCTCCTATAATTCACCCCTCCACTTT | CAWISQGSSYNSPLHF
TRBJ2-3 | TRBD2 | TRBV28 | - | TGTGCCAGCAGTCCCCCGGGGTGGGTACGGGCGGGAGGAGTGGGCACAGATACGCAGTATTTT | CASSPPGWVRAGGVGTDTQYF
TRBJ2-2 | - | TRBV28 | - | TGTGCCAGCAGTGGGAGAGCCGGGGAGCTGTTTTTT | CASSGRAGELFF
TRBJ1-5 | TRBD1 | TRBV5-8 | - | TGTGCCAGCACCAAAACGGGACAGGGGCATCAGCCCCAGCATTTT | CASTKTGQGHQPQHF
TRBJ2-7 | TRBD1 | TRBV28 | - | TGTGCCAGCACGACAGGGTTGGTCAACGAGCAGTACTTC | CASTTGLVNEQYF
TRBJ2-2 | - | TRBV11-1 | few | TGTGCCAGCAGCCCATCAGGCAGCGGGGAGCTGTTTTTT | CASSPSGSGELFF
TRBJ2-5 | TRBD1 | TRBV7-2 | - | TGTGCCAGCAGCCTTCGGACAGGACAAGAGACCCAGTACTTC | CASSLRTGQETQYF
TRBJ2-1 | - | TRBV19 | - | TGTGCCAGCAGCACTAGCTCGGAGGACAATGAGCAGTTCTTC | CASSTSSEDNEQFF
TRBJ1-1 | - | TRBV5-1 | - | TGCGCCAGCAGCTTGTTCGTGAACACTGAAGCTTTCTTT | CASSLFVNTEAFF
TRBJ1-2 | TRBD1 | TRBV25-1 | - | TGTGCCAGCAGAGGGACAGGGGAGTATGGCTACACCTTC | CASRGTGEYGYTF
TRBJ1-1 | - | TRBV19 | few | TGTGCCAGTAGTGCGAGAGGGGGAGCAGCTTTCTTT | CASSARGGAAFF
TRBJ2-3 | TRBD2 | TRBV4-3 | - | TGCGCCAGCAGCCAAGAGGGGGCGGGAGGGGTAGATACGCAGTATTTT | CASSQEGAGGVDTQYF
TRBJ2-7 | TRBD1 | TRBV14 | once | TGTGCCAGCAGCCACCGGACAGGGCGGGACGAGCAGTACTTC | CASSHRTGRDEQYF
TRBJ2-7 | TRBD2 | TRBV11-3 | - | TGTGCCAGCAGCTTAGATCCAACTAGCGTCCACGAGCAGTACTTC | CASSLDPTSVHEQYF
TRBJ2-7 | TRBD1 | TRBV9 | - | TGTGCCAGCAGCGCCCGGGACAGGGGATCCCGGGGCGAGCAGTACTTC | CASSARDRGSRGEQYF
TRBJ2-6 | - | TRBV19 | - | TGTGCCAGTAAAACAGGTACTAACTCTGGGGCCAACGTCCTGACTTTC | CASKTGTNSGANVLTF
TRBJ2-7 | - | TRBV5-1 | - | TGCGCCAGCAGCTTCGGCAGGGGGGCCTCCTACGAGCAGTACTTC | CASSFGRGASYEQYF
TRBJ1-5 | - | TRBV19 | - | TGTGCCAGTAGAAGACAGGAGGATCAGCCCCAGCATTTT | CASRRQEDQPQHF
TRBJ2-7 | - | TRBV5-6 | - | TGTGCCAGCAGCTTAGGAGGGGCCACCTACGAGCAGTACTTC | CASSLGGATYEQYF
TRBJ2-5 | - | TRBV19 | - | TGTGCCAGTAGTATCCAGGAGGGGACCCAGTACTTC | CASSIQEGTQYF
TRBJ2-4 | - | TRBV11-2 | - | TGTGCCAGCAGCCCAGAGGAGGGTTTATGGGCCAAAAACATTCAGTACTTC | CASSPEEGLWAKNIQYF
TRBJ2-7 | TRBD2 | TRBV18 | - | TGTGCCAGCTCACAGACTAGCGGGAGCAACGAGCAGTACTTC | CASSQTSGSNEQYF
TRBJ1-2 | - | TRBV5-4 | once | TGTGCCAGCAGATTAGACATCTATGGCTACACCTTC | CASRLDIYGYTF
TRBJ1-3 | - | TRBV5-4 | - | TGTGCCAGCAGCATCGGTCAACAGATCAGTTTCTCTGGAAACACCATATATTTT | CASSIGQQISFSGNTIYF
TRBJ2-3 | - | TRBV5-4 | - | TGTGCCAGCAGCTTGGGTTTGGTTGCTAGCACGCAGTATTTT | CASSLGLVASTQYF
TRBJ2-1 | TRBD1 | TRBV5-4 | - | TGTGCCAGCAGCCCCCAAGGACAGGGGCTCAATGAGCAGTTCTTC | CASSPQGQGLNEQFF
TRBJ1-2 | - | TRBV6-1 | few | TGTGCCAGCAATTACCCCACAGGGACCTATGGCTACACCTTC | CASNYPTGTYGYTF